The source of this T cell receptor (beta chain) is a study of T cell responses to AZD1222 COVID-19 vaccine. As concerns this clone: The antigen is unknown.

Study-wide results and limits: Most donors were white British, females outnumbered males, and clonal diversity was possibly underestimated.

The data were produced by immunoSEQ multiplex PCR, yet TCRdb's version contains in-frame clones alone and is incomplete. The sample has 100,000 to 150,000 clones, around 89% seen once; the top ten hold over 8.5%. Germline V lookup: CDR1 SGDLS, CDR2 YYNGEE. The CDR3 totals 13 residues. The ends were cut back, 0 bases at V and 9 bases at J, with 10 bases in the middle. The specimen was peripheral blood, collected on day 0 of MenACWY control vaccination. The origin of this receptor is an adult in good health. The J gene is TRBJ2-1, the V gene TRBV9; D unclear. CDR3 DNA sequence: TGTGCCAGCAGCGTAGCGTTCGGTCCTGAGCAGTTCTTC. It translates to CASSVAFGPEQFF.